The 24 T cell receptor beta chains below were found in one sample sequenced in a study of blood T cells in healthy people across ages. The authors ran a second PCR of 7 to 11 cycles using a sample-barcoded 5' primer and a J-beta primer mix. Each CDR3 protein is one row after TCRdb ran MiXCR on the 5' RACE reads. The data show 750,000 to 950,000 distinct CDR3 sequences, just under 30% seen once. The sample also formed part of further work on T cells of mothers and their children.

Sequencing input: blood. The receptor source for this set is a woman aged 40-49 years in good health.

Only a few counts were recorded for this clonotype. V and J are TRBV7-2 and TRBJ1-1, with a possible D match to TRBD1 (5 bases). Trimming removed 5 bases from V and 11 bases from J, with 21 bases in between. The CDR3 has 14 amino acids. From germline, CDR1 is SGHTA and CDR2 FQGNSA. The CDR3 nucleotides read TGTGCCAGCAGCAACCAGGGAAGCGGATCGCGTGCTTTCTTT. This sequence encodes CASSNQGSGSRAFF.

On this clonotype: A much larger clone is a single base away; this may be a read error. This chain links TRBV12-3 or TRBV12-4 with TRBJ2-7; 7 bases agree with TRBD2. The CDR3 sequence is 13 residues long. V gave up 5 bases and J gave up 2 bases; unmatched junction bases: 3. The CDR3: CASSRGEPYEQYF. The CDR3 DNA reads TGTGCCAGCAGTCGGGGGGAGCCCTACGAGCAGTACTTC.

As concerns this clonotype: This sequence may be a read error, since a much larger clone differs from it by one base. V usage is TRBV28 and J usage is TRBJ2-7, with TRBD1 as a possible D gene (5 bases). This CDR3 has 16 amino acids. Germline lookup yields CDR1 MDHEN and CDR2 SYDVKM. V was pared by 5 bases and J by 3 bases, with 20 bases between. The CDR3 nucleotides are TGTGCCAGCAGTGTCCCCTCCCAACAGGCTAACTACGAGCAGTACTTC. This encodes CASSVPSQQANYEQYF.

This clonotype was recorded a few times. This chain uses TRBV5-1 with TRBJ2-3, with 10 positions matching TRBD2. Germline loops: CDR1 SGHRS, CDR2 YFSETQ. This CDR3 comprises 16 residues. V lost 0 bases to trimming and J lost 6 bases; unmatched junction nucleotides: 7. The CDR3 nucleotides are TGCGCCAGCAGCTTGGACCTAGCGGGGGCGGTCGATACGCAGTATTTT. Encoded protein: CASSLDLAGAVDTQYF.

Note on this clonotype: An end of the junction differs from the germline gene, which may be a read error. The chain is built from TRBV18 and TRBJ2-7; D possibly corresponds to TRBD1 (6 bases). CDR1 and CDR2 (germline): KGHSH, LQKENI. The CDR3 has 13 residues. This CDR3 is CTSSRDNNNEQYF. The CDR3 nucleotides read TGTACCAGCTCACGGGACAACAACAATGAGCAGTACTTC.

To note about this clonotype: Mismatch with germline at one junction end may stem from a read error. CDR3 DNA sequence: TGCAGTACTAGAGAAGATACGCAGTATTTT. Translation: CSTREDTQYF. V is TRBV20-1 and J is TRBJ2-3; a possible D gene is TRBD2 (5 bases). Germline V lookup: CDR1 DFQATT, CDR2 SNEGSKA (reference sequence). The CDR3 has 10 residues.

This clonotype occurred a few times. The CDR3 DNA is TGCAGTGCTAGGGGAACCGGGACTAGCAACAATGAGCAGTTCTTC. Amino acids: CSARGTGTSNNEQFF. The chain uses TRBV20-1 and TRBJ2-1; TRBD2 matches at 9 bases. V shed 3 bases and J 5 bases; nucleotides not matched to a gene: 8. Germline loops: CDR1 DFQATT, CDR2 SNEGSKA (reference sequence). This CDR3 is built from 15 residues.

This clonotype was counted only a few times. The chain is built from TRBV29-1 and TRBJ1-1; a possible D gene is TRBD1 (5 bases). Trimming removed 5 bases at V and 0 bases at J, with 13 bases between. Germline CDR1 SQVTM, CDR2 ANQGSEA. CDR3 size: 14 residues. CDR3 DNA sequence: TGCAGCGTTTACAGGAGTCCTATGAACACTGAAGCTTTCTTT. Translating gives CSVYRSPMNTEAFF.

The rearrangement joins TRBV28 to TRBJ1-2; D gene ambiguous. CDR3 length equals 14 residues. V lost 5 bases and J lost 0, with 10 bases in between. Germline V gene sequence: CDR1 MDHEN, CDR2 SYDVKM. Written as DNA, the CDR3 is TGTGCCAGCAGTGGGCAGACCCCTAACTATGGCTACACCTTC. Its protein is CASSGQTPNYGYTF.

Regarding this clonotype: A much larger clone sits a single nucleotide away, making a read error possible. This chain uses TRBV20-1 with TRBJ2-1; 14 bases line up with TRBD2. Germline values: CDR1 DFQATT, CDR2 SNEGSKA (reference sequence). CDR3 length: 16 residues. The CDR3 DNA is TGCAGTGCTAGAGGAGGACTAGCGGGGGGTTACAATGGGCAGTTCTTC. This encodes CSARGGLAGGYNGQFF.

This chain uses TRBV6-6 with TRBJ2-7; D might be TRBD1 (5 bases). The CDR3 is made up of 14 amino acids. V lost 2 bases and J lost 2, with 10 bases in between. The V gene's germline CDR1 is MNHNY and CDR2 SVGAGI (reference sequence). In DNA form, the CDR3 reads TGTGCCAGCAGTTACGACAGTAACGCCTACGAGCAGTACTTC. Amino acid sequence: CASSYDSNAYEQYF.

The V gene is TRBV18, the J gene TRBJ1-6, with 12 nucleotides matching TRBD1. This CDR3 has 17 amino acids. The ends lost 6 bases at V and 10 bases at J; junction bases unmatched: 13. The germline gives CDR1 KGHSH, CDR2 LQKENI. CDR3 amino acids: CASSGFGTGGLQSPLHF. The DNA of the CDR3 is TGTGCCAGCTCGGGCTTCGGGACAGGGGGCTTACAATCACCCCTCCACTTT. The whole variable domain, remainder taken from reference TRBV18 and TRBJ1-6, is NAGVMQNPRHLVRRRGQEARLRCSPMKGHSHVYWYRQLPEEGLKFMVYLQKENIIDESGMPKERFSAEFPKEGPSILRIQQVVRGDSAAYFCASSGFGTGGLQSPLHFGNGTRLTVT.

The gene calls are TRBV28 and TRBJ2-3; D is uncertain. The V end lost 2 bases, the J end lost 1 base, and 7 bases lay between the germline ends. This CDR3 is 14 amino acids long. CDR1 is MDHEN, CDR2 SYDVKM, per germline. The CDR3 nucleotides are TGTGCCAGCAGTTTAGCGACCCGCACAGATACGCAGTATTTT. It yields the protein CASSLATRTDTQYF.

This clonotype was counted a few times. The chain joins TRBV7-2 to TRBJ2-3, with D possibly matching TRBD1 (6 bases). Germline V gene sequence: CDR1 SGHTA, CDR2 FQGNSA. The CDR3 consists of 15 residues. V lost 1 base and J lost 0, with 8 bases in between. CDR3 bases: TGTGCCAGCAGCTTAGTCAGGGGCAGCACAGATACGCAGTATTTT. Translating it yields CASSLVRGSTDTQYF. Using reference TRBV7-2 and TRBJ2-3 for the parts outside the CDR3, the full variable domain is GAGVSQSPSNKVTEKGKDVELRCDPISGHTALYWYRQSLGQGLEFLIYFQGNSAPDKSGLPSDRFSAERTGGSVSTLTIQRTQQEDSAVYLCASSLVRGSTDTQYFGPGTRLTVL.

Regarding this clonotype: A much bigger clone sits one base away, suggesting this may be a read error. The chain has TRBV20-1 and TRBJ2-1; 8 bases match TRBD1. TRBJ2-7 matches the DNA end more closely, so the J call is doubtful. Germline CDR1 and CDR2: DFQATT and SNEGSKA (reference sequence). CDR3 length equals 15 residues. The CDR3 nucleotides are TGCAGTGCTAGAGGACAGGGGCACTCCTACAATGAGCAGTACTTC. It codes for CSARGQGHSYNEQYF.

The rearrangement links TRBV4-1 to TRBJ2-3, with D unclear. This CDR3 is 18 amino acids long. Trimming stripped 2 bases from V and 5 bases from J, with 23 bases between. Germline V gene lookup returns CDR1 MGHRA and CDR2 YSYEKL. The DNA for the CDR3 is TGCGCCAGCAGCCAAAATGGCGCAGGCGGTTCAAGTTTAGATACGCAGTATTTT. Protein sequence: CASSQNGAGGSSLDTQYF.

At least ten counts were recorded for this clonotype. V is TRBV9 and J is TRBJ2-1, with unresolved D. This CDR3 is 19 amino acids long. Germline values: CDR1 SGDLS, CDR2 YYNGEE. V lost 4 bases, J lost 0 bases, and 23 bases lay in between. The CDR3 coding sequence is TGTGCCAGCAGCCTCCATCCCCCCGAACAAGGAAGCTCCTACAATGAGCAGTTCTTC. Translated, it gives CASSLHPPEQGSSYNEQFF.

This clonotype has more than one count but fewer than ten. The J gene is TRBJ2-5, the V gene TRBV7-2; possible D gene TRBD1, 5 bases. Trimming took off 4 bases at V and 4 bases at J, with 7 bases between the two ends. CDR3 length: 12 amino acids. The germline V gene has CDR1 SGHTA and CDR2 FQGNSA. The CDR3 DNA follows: TGTACCAGCAGCTCAGACAGAGAGACCCAGTACTTC. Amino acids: CTSSSDRETQYF.

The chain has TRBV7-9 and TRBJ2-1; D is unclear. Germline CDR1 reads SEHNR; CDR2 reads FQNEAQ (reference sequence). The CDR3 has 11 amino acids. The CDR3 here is CVLTTYNEQFF. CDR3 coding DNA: TGTGTCCTGACCACCTACAATGAGCAGTTCTTC.

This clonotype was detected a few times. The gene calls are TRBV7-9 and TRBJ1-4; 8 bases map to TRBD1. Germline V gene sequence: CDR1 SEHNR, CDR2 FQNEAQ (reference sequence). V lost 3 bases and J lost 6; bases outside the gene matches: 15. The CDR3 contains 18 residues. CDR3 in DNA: TGTGCCAGCAGCTTCCCCTCTCAAGCGGGACAGGTGTATGAAAAACTGTTTTTT. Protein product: CASSFPSQAGQVYEKLFF.

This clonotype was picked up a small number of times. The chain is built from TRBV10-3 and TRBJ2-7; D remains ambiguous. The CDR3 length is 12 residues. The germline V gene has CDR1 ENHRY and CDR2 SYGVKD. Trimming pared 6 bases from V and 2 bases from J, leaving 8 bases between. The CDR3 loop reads CAISRQAYEQYF. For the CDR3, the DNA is TGTGCCATCAGCAGACAAGCCTACGAGCAGTACTTC.

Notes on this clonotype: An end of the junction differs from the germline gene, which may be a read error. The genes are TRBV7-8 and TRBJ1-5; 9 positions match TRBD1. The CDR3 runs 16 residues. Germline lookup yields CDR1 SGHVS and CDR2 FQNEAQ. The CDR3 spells CASSLEKTGGHQPRHF. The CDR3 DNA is TGTGCCAGCAGCTTAGAAAAAACAGGGGGCCATCAGCCCCGGCATTTT.

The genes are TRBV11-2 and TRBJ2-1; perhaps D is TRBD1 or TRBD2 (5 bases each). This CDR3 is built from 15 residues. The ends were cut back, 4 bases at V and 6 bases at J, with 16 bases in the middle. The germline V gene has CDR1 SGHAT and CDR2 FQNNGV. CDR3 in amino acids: CASSSGRNGGNEQFF. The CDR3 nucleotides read TGTGCCAGCAGCTCCGGGCGGAATGGGGGCAATGAGCAGTTCTTC. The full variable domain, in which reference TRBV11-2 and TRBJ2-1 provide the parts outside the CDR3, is EAGVAQSPRYKIIEKRQSVAFWCNPISGHATLYWYQQILGQGPKLLIQFQNNGVVDDSQLPKDRFSAERLKGVDSTLKIQPAKLEDSAVYLCASSSGRNGGNEQFFGPGTRLTVL.

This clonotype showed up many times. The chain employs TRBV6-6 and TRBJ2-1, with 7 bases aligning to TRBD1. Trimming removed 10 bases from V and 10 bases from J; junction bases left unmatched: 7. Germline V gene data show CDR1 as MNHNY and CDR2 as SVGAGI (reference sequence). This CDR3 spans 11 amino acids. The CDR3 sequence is CATTGAVEQFF. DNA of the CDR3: TGTGCCACTACAGGGGCTGTGGAGCAGTTCTTC.